A single sample is the source of the 22 T cell receptor beta chains below, sequenced in a study of breast tumors, draining lymph nodes, adjacent tissues. Via MiXCR, TCRdb re-called the multiplex PCR reads, giving one row per CDR3 protein. The sample gives 20,000 to 30,000 distinct CDR3 sequences, around 68% of which show up once; around 22% is in the top ten. Source material: tumor-adjacent breast tissue. The receptors here all came from a female donor with breast cancer. Some clones in this sample may be carry-over from other donors' samples.

J is TRBJ1-2 and V is TRBV20-1; D is unclear. The CDR3 runs to 12 residues. With 3 bases removed from V and 4 bases from J, the gap between germline ends came to 9 bases. The germline gives CDR1 DFQATT, CDR2 SNEGSKA (reference sequence). The CDR3 protein is CSASHRSYGYTF. In DNA, the CDR3 is TGCAGTGCTAGCCACCGGTCCTATGGCTACACCTTC.

This clonotype has only a few counts. The gene calls are TRBV20-1 and TRBJ2-5; weak D call: TRBD2 (5 bases). Germline V gene data show CDR1 as DFQATT and CDR2 as SNEGSKA (reference sequence). CDR3 length equals 15 residues. Trimming stripped 0 bases from V and 0 bases from J, with 11 bases between. The CDR3 bases are TGCAGTGCTAGAGATCTAGCCAATAACCAAGAGACCCAGTACTTC. As protein: CSARDLANNQETQYF.

This clonotype appeared a single time. The chain carries TRBV29-1 and TRBJ2-7; 12 nucleotides agree with TRBD2. The CDR3 is 21 residues long. Germline V gene data show CDR1 as SQVTM and CDR2 as ANQGSEA. The trim removed 0 bases at V and 4 bases at J, leaving 22 bases unmatched. The CDR3, as DNA: TGCAGCGTTGAAGATACGGGCACGGGACTAGCGGGCCAACTATCGCGGTACGAGCAGTACTTC. Its protein product is CSVEDTGTGLAGQLSRYEQYF.

The chain joins TRBV5-1 to TRBJ1-3; tentatively, D is TRBD1 (6 bases). Deletions cut 4 bases from V and 0 bases from J, with 17 bases between. The V gene's germline CDR1 is SGHRS and CDR2 YFSETQ. CDR3 length: 17 amino acids. The CDR3 is CASSKQGDPSSGNTIYF. CDR3 sequence (DNA): TGCGCCAGCAGCAAACAGGGAGACCCCAGCTCTGGAAACACCATATATTTT.

CDR3 DNA sequence: TGCGCCAGCAGCGCAGGGGGCCTGGGAAATTACGAGCAGTACTTC. Translating gives CASSAGGLGNYEQYF. The V and J genes are TRBV10-1 and TRBJ2-7; 8 bases are a match to TRBD1. Trimming removed 6 bases from V and 4 bases from J; junction bases left unmatched: 11. CDR1 and CDR2 from the germline V gene are WNHNN and SYGVQD (reference sequence). CDR3 length: 15 amino acids.

The chain is built from TRBV7-3 and TRBJ2-3; no definite D call. The V end was cut by 2 bases, the J end by 3 bases, with 6 bases between. CDR3 length: 13 residues. CDR1 SGHTA and CDR2 FQGTGA come from the germline V gene. The CDR3 spells CASSLYKTDTQYF. The CDR3 DNA is TGTGCCAGCAGCTTATATAAAACAGATACGCAGTATTTT.

This clonotype is categorized as medium-sized. The rearrangement joins TRBV12-3 or TRBV12-4 to TRBJ2-7; D not certain. The CDR3 loop spans 17 amino acids. V lost 6 bases, J lost 0 bases, and 21 bases lay in between. The DNA for the CDR3 is TGTGCCAGCAGCCCCGGCAGGATTTCGGCACCCTCCTACGAGCAGTACTTC. Translating it yields CASSPGRISAPSYEQYF.

With respect to this clonotype: The missing conserved phenylalanine or tryptophan at the end of this CDR3 makes a read error likely. The rearrangement links TRBV15 to TRBJ2-7; 7 nucleotides line up with TRBD2. The CDR3 is made up of 17 amino acids. V trimming: 0 bases; J trimming: 7 bases; junction bases outside the gene matches: 15. Germline values: CDR1 LNHNV, CDR2 YYDKDF (reference sequence). CDR3 sequence (DNA): TGTGCCACCAGCAGAGACGCTCCGGGACCGGGGGGTGGGGAGCAGTACCTC. Protein: CATSRDAPGPGGGEQYL.

The gene calls are TRBV9 and TRBJ2-5; 7 positions match TRBD2. Germline lookup yields CDR1 SGDLS and CDR2 YYNGEE. After removal of 4 bases from V and 7 bases from J, the junction contained 10 bases not matched to a gene. The CDR3 is made up of 14 amino acids. The CDR3 reads CASSPGLTRGTQYF. CDR3 nucleotide sequence: TGTGCCAGCAGCCCGGGACTAACCCGGGGGACCCAGTACTTC.

The gene calls are TRBV30 and TRBJ2-7, with D possibly being TRBD2 (6 bases). Between the trimmed V and J ends, which lost 0 bases and 6 bases, there was a span of 18 bases. CDR1 and CDR2 from the germline V gene are GTSNPN and SVGIG (reference sequence). The CDR3 loop spans 15 amino acids. CDR3 sequence reads: CAWSVPGRRAVEQYF. The CDR3 region has the DNA TGTGCCTGGAGTGTACCGGGACGGAGGGCAGTCGAGCAGTACTTC.

The V gene is TRBV20-1, the J gene TRBJ2-7, with 11 bases fitting TRBD1. The V segment lost 7 bases and the J segment 5 bases; nucleotides outside the gene matches: 4. Germline CDR1 and CDR2: DFQATT and SNEGSKA (reference sequence). This CDR3 is 12 amino acids long. For the CDR3, the DNA is TGCAGTGGGGACAGGGGGTCCCACGAGCAGTACTTC. The encoded protein is CSGDRGSHEQYF.

This clonotype was seen at least ten times. This sequence joins TRBV12-3 or TRBV12-4 and TRBJ2-1; the match to TRBD2 covers 12 bases. After removal of 7 bases from V and 7 bases from J, the junction contained 8 bases not matched to a gene. The CDR3 contains 15 residues. The CDR3 loop is CASNRLAGDTNEQFF. CDR3 DNA sequence: TGTGCCAGCAATAGACTAGCGGGAGACACGAATGAGCAGTTCTTC.

This clonotype was seen a few times. This chain joins TRBV2 and TRBJ2-7, with D perhaps matching TRBD2 (5 bases). Looked up from germline, CDR1 is SNHLY and CDR2 is FYNNEI. V shed 7 bases and J shed 2 bases, with 9 bases lying between them. This CDR3 region has 12 residues. The CDR3 sequence: CASTSGTYEQYF. CDR3 sequence (DNA): TGTGCCAGCACCTCCGGGACCTACGAGCAGTACTTC.

This chain joins TRBV19 and TRBJ2-1; no firm D call. The CDR3 extends over 12 amino acids. In germline, CDR1 is LNHDA, CDR2 SQIVND (reference sequence). V lost 3 bases, J lost 13 bases, and 13 bases lay in between. The CDR3: CASSIPPMGQFF. CDR3 DNA sequence: TGTGCCAGTAGTATCCCCCCGATGGGACAGTTCTTC. Full variable domain (remainder filled in from reference TRBV19 and TRBJ2-1): DGGITQSPKYLFRKEGQNVTLSCEQNLNHDAMYWYRQDPGQGLRLIYYSQIVNDFQKGDIAEGYSVSREKKESFPLTVTSAQKNPTAFYLCASSIPPMGQFFGPGTRLTVL.

The chain combines TRBV7-6 with TRBJ2-7; 7 bases are shared with TRBD1. The V gene end was trimmed by 3 bases and the J gene end by 5 bases; junction bases not matched to a gene: 4. Germline CDR1 SGHVS, CDR2 FNYEAQ. The CDR3 covers 13 residues. CDR3: CASSFSQGNEQYF. The CDR3 DNA follows: TGTGCCAGCAGCTTCTCACAGGGGAACGAGCAGTACTTC.

This sequence joins TRBV20-1 and TRBJ2-1; D is ambiguous. The CDR3 spans 14 residues. Trimming shortened V by 6 bases and J by 0 bases, and 12 bases separated the two germline ends. CDR1 DFQATT and CDR2 SNEGSKA come from the germline V gene (reference sequence). The CDR3 protein is CSAPPGNSYNEQFF. As DNA, the CDR3 is TGCAGTGCCCCCCCGGGCAACTCCTACAATGAGCAGTTCTTC.

As concerns this clonotype: A much more abundant neighbour one base away suggests this may be a read error. The chain carries TRBV6-5 and TRBJ1-4, with D unclear. Germline CDR1 and CDR2: MNHEY and SVGAGI. The CDR3 runs 14 residues. CDR3 nucleotide sequence: TGTGCCGGCAGGACTCTTGCAACTAATGAAAAACTGTTTTTT. This translates into CAGRTLATNEKLFF.

This clonotype was seen repeatedly, ten times or more. V gene TRBV6-2 or TRBV6-3 combines with J gene TRBJ2-7, with 10 bases identical to TRBD1. The germline CDR1 and CDR2 sequences are MNHEY and SVGEGT. The V and J ends lost 2 bases and 3 bases, in that order; junction bases with no gene match: 13. CDR3 length equals 18 residues. This CDR3 reads CASSYRKPTGGENYEQYF. In nucleotides, the CDR3 is TGTGCCAGCAGTTACCGAAAACCGACAGGGGGCGAAAACTACGAGCAGTACTTC.

This clonotype qualifies as large. This chain links TRBV5-8 with TRBJ2-3; D unclear. The CDR3 extends over 13 amino acids. Trimming removed 0 bases at V and 4 bases at J, with 6 bases between. Germline V CDR1 and CDR2: SGHTS, YDEGEE. The CDR3 region has the DNA TGTGCCAGCAGCTTGGCGGCTGCAGATACGCAGTATTTT. This codes for CASSLAAADTQYF. Full variable domain (rest looked up from reference TRBV5-8 and TRBJ2-3): EAGVTQSPTHLIKTRGQQATLRCSPISGHTSVYWYQQALGLGLQFLLWYDEGEERNRGNFPPRFSGRQFPNYSSELNVNALELEDSALYLCASSLAAADTQYFGPGTRLTVL.

This clonotype occurred once. This sequence joins TRBV9 and TRBJ1-3, with unresolved D. The CDR3 spans 14 residues. Germline V gene lookup returns CDR1 SGDLS and CDR2 YYNGEE. V lost 5 bases to trimming and J lost 0 bases, with 9 bases between them. The CDR3: CASSAASSGNTIYF. The CDR3 coding sequence is TGTGCCAGCAGTGCAGCCAGCTCTGGAAACACCATATATTTT.

In its sample, this clonotype is medium-sized (0.01 to 0.1%). As DNA, the CDR3 is TGTGCCACCAGTGAAGGGGGGGGCTTTGGCTACACCTTC. It is translated as CATSEGGGFGYTF. The chain links TRBV24-1 to TRBJ1-2, with D tentatively TRBD1 (6 bases). The CDR3 spans 13 residues. Trimming cost V 4 bases and J 7 bases, with 12 bases left between them. In germline, CDR1 is KGHDR, CDR2 SFDVKD.

The chain carries TRBV5-1 and TRBJ2-2; the D gene is possibly TRBD1 (5 bases). V was shortened by 4 bases and J by 4 bases, with 14 bases between the two germline ends. Germline V lookup: CDR1 SGHRS, CDR2 YFSETQ. The CDR3 runs 15 residues. This chain's CDR3 is CASSPDTTGTGELFF. Written as DNA, the CDR3 is TGCGCCAGCAGCCCGGACACTACTGGCACCGGGGAGCTGTTTTTT.